This T cell receptor (beta chain) was recorded in a study of shared clonotypes between healthy human individuals. Adults of Caucasian background living in Nashville, Tennessee made up all donors. Assay used: immunoSEQ multiplex PCR; TCRdb lists only in-frame clones, some missing. This repertoire shows around 700,000 clones, roughly 70% found once; its top ten account for over 1.5%. Notes on this clone: Its antigen is undetermined.

The study's findings and limits: Large depth notwithstanding, sorted-subset sequencing proved incomplete by rarefaction. The four-donor shared clonotypes exceeded non-shared clonotypes in generation probability, with non-shared ones scoring lower.

The ends lost 3 bases at V and 5 bases at J; junction bases unmatched: 4. This CDR3 contains 15 residues. Per the germline V gene, CDR1 is LNHNV and CDR2 is YYDKDF (reference sequence). V gene TRBV15 combines with J gene TRBJ2-1, with 10 positions matching TRBD2. Sequencing input: memory CD4+ T cells sorted from blood. Specified subset: CD45RA-negative fraction. This TCR was recovered from a woman under 40 in good health. The DNA for the CDR3 is TGTGCCACCAGCAGTACACTAGCGGGAAACAATGAGCAGTTCTTC. It is translated as CATSSTLAGNNEQFF. Filled out from reference TRBV15 and TRBJ2-1, the complete variable domain reads DAMVIQNPRYQVTQFGKPVTLSCSQTLNHNVMYWYQQKSSQAPKLLFHYYDKDFNNEADTPDNFQSRRPNTSFCFLDIRSPGLGDTAMYLCATSSTLAGNNEQFFGPGTRLTVL.